The 10 T cell receptor beta chains below come from one sample, sequenced in a study of OX40 agonist ivuxolimab in advanced cancers. Data came from immunoSEQ multiplex PCR; TCRdb stores just in-frame clones and leaves some out. Seen here are over 40,000 clones, around 85% observed once, and the top ten hold 13% to 15%. Sample: CD4+ or CD8+ T cells sorted from blood, taken in a trial of the OX40 agonist ivuxolimab. The receptors were sampled from an adult with an advanced solid tumor such as melanoma, head and neck, liver or kidney cancer.

This chain's CDR3 is CASSTSRRGLMNTEAFF. The CDR3 bases are TGTGCCAGTAGTACTTCCCGACGGGGACTGATGAACACTGAAGCTTTCTTT. The chain has TRBV19 and TRBJ1-1; D might be TRBD1 (5 bases). The germline V gene encodes CDR1 LNHDA and CDR2 SQIVND (reference sequence). The CDR3 extends over 17 amino acids. Trimming shortened V by 4 bases and J by 0 bases, and 18 bases separated the two germline ends.

This clone was counted once. The chain recombines TRBV11-2 with TRBJ1-5; D remains ambiguous. Germline CDR1 reads SGHAT; CDR2 reads FQNNGV. The CDR3 contains 12 residues. Trimming shortened V by 5 bases and J by 8 bases, and 10 bases separated the two germline ends. The CDR3: CASSTTWEPQHF. In DNA form, the CDR3 reads TGTGCCAGCAGCACCACATGGGAGCCCCAGCATTTT. Variable domain in full (rest from reference TRBV11-2 and TRBJ1-5): EAGVAQSPRYKIIEKRQSVAFWCNPISGHATLYWYQQILGQGPKLLIQFQNNGVVDDSQLPKDRFSAERLKGVDSTLKIQPAKLEDSAVYLCASSTTWEPQHFGDGTRLSIL.

The chain recombines TRBV14 with TRBJ2-7; 7 nucleotides agree with TRBD1. There are 13 residues in the CDR3. In germline, CDR1 is SGHDN, CDR2 FVKESK. V shed 3 bases and J 3 bases; nucleotides not matched to a gene: 2. CDR3 region: CASSQGQYYEQYF. CDR3 in DNA: TGTGCCAGCAGCCAGGGACAGTACTACGAGCAGTACTTC.

This clone showed up just once. This chain joins TRBV10-2 and TRBJ2-7, with TRBD2 matching over 10 bases. Trimming at V came to 5 bases and at J to 0 bases, leaving 4 bases not matched to a gene. The CDR3 consists of 15 residues. The germline V gene has CDR1 WSHSY and CDR2 SAAADI. The CDR3 sequence: CASSPGTSVSYEQYF. As DNA, the CDR3 is TGCGCCAGCAGTCCCGGGACTAGCGTCTCCTACGAGCAGTACTTC.

By its share, this clone is medium-sized. The J gene is TRBJ1-5, the V gene TRBV15; D gene uncertain. V gave up 0 bases and J gave up 0 bases, with 9 bases separating them. CDR1 and CDR2 from the germline V gene are LNHNV and YYDKDF (reference sequence). CDR3 length: 16 residues. The CDR3 DNA sequence: TGTGCCACCAGCAGAGATCGTGGAGGTAGCAATCAGCCCCAGCATTTT. Translation: CATSRDRGGSNQPQHF.

This clone was seen ten or more times. The CDR3 loop reads CASRDGQETQYF. The CDR3 DNA reads as TGTGCCAGCCGGGACGGACAAGAGACCCAGTACTTC. This chain connects TRBV6-5 to TRBJ2-5, with D perhaps TRBD1 or TRBD2 (5 bases each). This CDR3 is built from 12 residues. V lost 8 bases and J lost 2, with 9 bases in between. The germline V gene has CDR1 MNHEY and CDR2 SVGAGI.

V usage is TRBV5-1 and J usage is TRBJ2-7, with TRBD2 identical over 12 bases. Germline V gives CDR1 SGHRS, CDR2 YFSETQ. J was trimmed by 7 bases and V by 0 bases; bases with no gene match: 8. The CDR3 sequence is 16 residues long. CDR3 DNA: TGCGCCAGCAGCTTGGCTAGCGGGAGGGCCGTTTATGAGCAGTACTTC. Protein product: CASSLASGRAVYEQYF.

The CDR3 loop reads CASSLENRGTYEQYF. CDR3 coding DNA: TGCGCCAGCAGCTTGGAGAACAGGGGGACCTACGAGCAGTACTTC. The chain joins TRBV5-1 to TRBJ2-7, with 8 bases fitting TRBD1. Germline V CDR1 and CDR2: SGHRS, YFSETQ. This CDR3 is built from 15 residues. V was clipped by 0 bases and J by 2 bases; unmatched bases: 4.

The genes are TRBV19 and TRBJ1-4, with D maybe TRBD1 (6 bases). The CDR3 is made up of 13 amino acids. Deletions cut 5 bases from V and 3 bases from J, with 7 bases between. Germline CDR1 and CDR2: LNHDA and SQIVND (reference sequence). Here the CDR3 DNA reads TGTGCCAGTAGTCCAGGGGCTAATGAAAAACTGTTTTTT. As protein: CASSPGANEKLFF.

The chain carries TRBV19 and TRBJ1-4; 9 nucleotides match TRBD1. The V segment lost 8 bases and the J segment 4 bases; nucleotides outside the gene matches: 11. There are 16 residues in the CDR3. Germline V gives CDR1 LNHDA, CDR2 SQIVND (reference sequence). CDR3 region: CASAQGARWINEKLFF. The CDR3 nucleotides read TGTGCCAGTGCACAGGGGGCGCGATGGATTAATGAAAAACTGTTTTTT.